Below, 21 T cell receptor beta chains from the same sample are listed, as sequenced in a study of CD8 T cells in Susac syndrome. Random hexamers were used to reverse transcribe the RNA input (about 0.5 to 1 ug). In TCRdb, the immunoSEQ multiplex PCR reads were re-called with MiXCR into one record per CDR3 protein. The table records more than 130,000 distinct CDR3 sequences, around 94% of them present only once. The sample consisted of CD8+ T cells from PBMCs. The receptors stem from a human donor in good health.

This clonotype was recorded once. The V call is TRBV2, the J call TRBJ1-2; 9 bases map to TRBD1. V was clipped by 6 bases and J by 5 bases; unmatched bases: 7. The CDR3 contains 14 residues. Germline values: CDR1 SNHLY, CDR2 FYNNEI. CDR3 sequence: CASRSTGTGYGYTF. CDR3 coding DNA: TGTGCCAGCAGATCGACCGGGACAGGGTATGGCTACACCTTC.

The chain carries TRBV6-2 or TRBV6-3 and TRBJ2-1; 7 bases align to TRBD2. The CDR3 extends over 11 amino acids. The junction had 1 base not matched to a gene; V was cut back by 7 bases and J by 7 bases. Germline CDR1 is MNHEY and CDR2 is SVGEGT. The CDR3 DNA reads TGTGCCAGCACCGGGGGGAATGAGCAGTTCTTC. Its translation is CASTGGNEQFF.

This clonotype was picked up one time. V is TRBV2 and J is TRBJ1-2, with TRBD1 as a possible D gene (6 bases). The germline V gene encodes CDR1 SNHLY and CDR2 FYNNEI. The CDR3 has 14 residues. The V and J ends lost 6 bases and 2 bases respectively, with 13 bases between them. CDR3 bases: TGTGCCAGCAGAGTAAGACAGGCGAACTATGGCTACACCTTC. Translation gives CASRVRQANYGYTF.

The CDR3 coding sequence is TGCAGCGTTCCAAGCGGGAGGGGCGATGAGCAGTTCTTC. It translates to CSVPSGRGDEQFF. This sequence joins TRBV29-1 and TRBJ2-1; 10 nucleotides align to TRBD2. The V and J ends lost 5 bases and 8 bases, in that order; junction bases with no gene match: 6. The CDR3 has 13 amino acids. The germline gives CDR1 SQVTM, CDR2 ANQGSEA.

The rearrangement links TRBV29-1 to TRBJ1-2; 10 positions match TRBD1. The CDR3 length is 12 residues. The germline V gene encodes CDR1 SQVTM and CDR2 ANQGSEA. The V segment lost 6 bases and the J segment 3 bases; nucleotides outside the gene matches: 1. The CDR3 reads CSVGTGDYGYTF. DNA of the CDR3: TGCAGCGTCGGGACAGGGGACTATGGCTACACCTTC.

The chain couples TRBV7-8 to TRBJ1-5; D gene unclear. From germline, CDR1 is SGHVS and CDR2 FQNEAQ. The germline V and J ends were trimmed by 5 bases and 6 bases, with 11 bases remaining between them. The CDR3 has 13 residues. DNA for the CDR3: TGTGCCAGCAGCCAAACCCTTAGTCAGCCCCAGCATTTT. Amino acid sequence: CASSQTLSQPQHF.

The chain is built from TRBV5-1 and TRBJ2-7; D gene uncertain. V was pared by 4 bases and J by 2 bases, with 13 bases between. Germline V gene data show CDR1 as SGHRS and CDR2 as YFSETQ. CDR3 size: 14 residues. The CDR3 region is CASSGAMKPYEQYF. For the CDR3, the DNA is TGCGCCAGCAGCGGAGCGATGAAACCCTACGAGCAGTACTTC.

CDR3 bases: TGCGCCAGCAGCTTGCTGGATAGCCCTGAAGCTTTCTTT. Amino acid sequence: CASSLLDSPEAFF. The rearrangement links TRBV5-1 to TRBJ1-1; D is undetermined. CDR3 size: 13 residues. Germline CDR1 is SGHRS and CDR2 is YFSETQ. The V and J ends lost 1 base and 6 bases respectively, with 10 bases between them.

The chain employs TRBV27 and TRBJ1-5; perhaps TRBD1 as D (5 bases). Germline lookup yields CDR1 MNHEY and CDR2 SMNVEV (reference sequence). V was cut by 6 bases and J by 2 bases, with 14 bases left in between. CDR3 size: 15 residues. DNA for the CDR3: TGTGCCAGCAGCCTCATGTGGGGGGGCAATCAGCCCCAGCATTTT. It codes for CASSLMWGGNQPQHF.

This chain joins TRBV30 and TRBJ2-3; 7 nucleotides match TRBD2. The CDR3 is 15 residues long. V was clipped by 0 bases and J by 4 bases; unmatched bases: 7. The germline V gene has CDR1 GTSNPN and CDR2 SVGIG (reference sequence). This CDR3 reads CAWSVLGGSADTQYF. CDR3 sequence (DNA): TGTGCCTGGAGTGTACTGGGCGGGAGTGCAGATACGCAGTATTTT. Filled out from reference TRBV30 and TRBJ2-3, the complete variable domain reads SQTIHQWPATLVQPVGSPLSLECTVEGTSNPNLYWYRQAAGRGLQLLFYSVGIGQISSEVPQNLSASRPQDRQFILSSKKLLLSDSGFYLCAWSVLGGSADTQYFGPGTRLTVL.

This chain uses TRBV12-3 or TRBV12-4 with TRBJ2-5; possible D gene TRBD2, 6 bases. V was pared by 7 bases and J by 5 bases, with 14 bases between. The CDR3 totals 13 residues. The CDR3 nucleotides are TGTGCCAGCACCGGGGGACTTCTGGAGACCCAGTACTTC. Its protein is CASTGGLLETQYF.

This chain uses TRBV27 with TRBJ1-4; 11 positions agree with TRBD1. J lost 8 bases, V lost 6 bases, and 5 bases had no gene match. This CDR3 spans 14 amino acids. Germline CDR1 is MNHEY and CDR2 is SMNVEV (reference sequence). The CDR3 spells CASRMDRGHEKLFF. CDR3 DNA sequence: TGTGCCAGCAGGATGGACAGGGGGCACGAAAAACTGTTTTTT. The full variable domain, its missing parts supplied by reference TRBV27 and TRBJ1-4, is EAQVTQNPRYLITVTGKKLTVTCSQNMNHEYMSWYRQDPGLGLRQIYYSMNVEVTDKGDVPEGYKVSRKEKRNFPLILESPSPNQTSLYFCASRMDRGHEKLFFGSGTQLSVL.

This chain uses TRBV10-3 with TRBJ2-7, with a weak D call TRBD2 (5 bases). The CDR3 contains 14 residues. The V gene lost 0 bases and the J gene lost 4 bases, with 10 bases spanning the gap. In germline, CDR1 is ENHRY, CDR2 SYGVKD. In DNA form, the CDR3 reads TGTGCCATCAGTGAGTCGACCGGGGTGTACGAGCAGTACTTC. This encodes CAISESTGVYEQYF.

This chain uses TRBV28 with TRBJ1-5; weak D call: TRBD1 (5 bases). There are 14 residues in the CDR3. V lost 4 bases to trimming and J lost 4 bases, with 11 bases between them. Germline CDR1 is MDHEN and CDR2 is SYDVKM. The CDR3 spells CASSWGDGNQPQHF. In DNA, the CDR3 is TGTGCCAGCAGTTGGGGGGACGGAAATCAGCCCCAGCATTTT.

The chain joins TRBV28 to TRBJ2-1, with D possibly being TRBD2 (5 bases). The length of the CDR3 is 14 residues. Germline CDR1 reads MDHEN; CDR2 reads SYDVKM. V lost 4 bases to trimming and J lost 2 bases, with 9 bases between them. The CDR3 here is CASSSPGTYNEQFF. CDR3 nucleotides: TGTGCCAGCAGTTCGCCGGGAACCTACAATGAGCAGTTCTTC.

The rearrangement links TRBV9 to TRBJ1-2, with TRBD1 as a possible D gene (6 bases). The V end was cut by 0 bases, the J end by 4 bases, with 7 bases between. This CDR3 contains 13 residues. Germline CDR1 is SGDLS and CDR2 is YYNGEE. DNA of the CDR3: TGTGCCAGCAGCGTAGCGACAGGCTATGGCTACACCTTC. Translated: CASSVATGYGYTF.

The chain carries TRBV24-1 and TRBJ2-7; 8 bases line up with TRBD2. Germline V gives CDR1 KGHDR, CDR2 SFDVKD. This CDR3 is 15 amino acids long. The V gene end was trimmed by 3 bases and the J gene end by 4 bases; junction bases not matched to a gene: 7. The CDR3, as DNA: TGTGCCACCAGTGATCCGCGGGAGGCCAAATACGAGCAGTACTTC. Translating gives CATSDPREAKYEQYF.

The chain employs TRBV24-1 and TRBJ1-5, with TRBD1 as a possible D gene (6 bases). Trimming removed 4 bases from V and 1 base from J, with 13 bases in between. The germline CDR1 and CDR2 sequences are KGHDR and SFDVKD. The CDR3 covers 16 residues. CDR3 region: CATSESGQGSNQPQHF. The CDR3 nucleotides read TGTGCCACCAGTGAATCGGGGCAGGGGAGCAATCAGCCCCAGCATTTT.

The V and J genes are TRBV5-4 and TRBJ2-5; D not resolved. Germline CDR1 is SGHNT and CDR2 is YYREEE (reference sequence). The V end was cut by 4 bases, the J end by 4 bases, with 11 bases between. This CDR3 has 13 residues. The CDR3 DNA reads as TGTGCCAGCAGCGAACCGCCCCCAGAGACCCAGTACTTC. It translates to CASSEPPPETQYF. Drawing the rest from reference TRBV5-4 and TRBJ2-5, the complete variable domain is ETGVTQSPTHLIKTRGQQVTLRCSSQSGHNTVSWYQQALGQGPQFIFQYYREEENGRGNFPPRFSGLQFPNYSSELNVNALELDDSALYLCASSEPPPETQYFGPGTRLLVL.

CDR3 region: CATLTGREQYF. CDR3 DNA: TGTGCCACCCTGACAGGGCGCGAGCAGTACTTC. The V gene is TRBV27, the J gene TRBJ2-7; 7 bases align to TRBD1. This CDR3 contains 11 residues. Germline CDR1 MNHEY, CDR2 SMNVEV (reference sequence). V lost 10 bases and J lost 6; bases outside the gene matches: 6.

In this sample, this clonotype turned up once. The genes are TRBV13 and TRBJ1-4, with D perhaps TRBD1 (5 bases). Deletions cut 5 bases from V and 1 base from J, with 11 bases between. The CDR3 spans 15 residues. Per germline, CDR1 PRHDT and CDR2 FYEKMQ (reference sequence). CDR3 region: CASSPRGGTNEKLFF. CDR3 bases: TGTGCCAGCAGCCCTCGCGGGGGAACTAATGAAAAACTGTTTTTT.